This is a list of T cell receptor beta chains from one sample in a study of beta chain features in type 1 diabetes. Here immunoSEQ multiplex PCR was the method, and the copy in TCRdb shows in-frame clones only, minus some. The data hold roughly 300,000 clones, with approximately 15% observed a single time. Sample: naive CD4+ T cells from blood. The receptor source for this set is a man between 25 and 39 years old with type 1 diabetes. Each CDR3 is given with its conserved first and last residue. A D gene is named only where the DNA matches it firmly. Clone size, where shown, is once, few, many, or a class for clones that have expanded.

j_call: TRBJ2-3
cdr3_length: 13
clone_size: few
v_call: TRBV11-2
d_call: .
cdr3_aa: CASSLGSSYTQYF
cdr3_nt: TGTGCCAGCAGCTTAGGTTCTAGTTATACGCAGTATTTT

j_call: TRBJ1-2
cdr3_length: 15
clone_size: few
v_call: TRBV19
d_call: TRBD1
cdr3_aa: CASTSGQDTLYGYTF
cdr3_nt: TGTGCCAGTACGTCTGGACAGGACACACTCTATGGCTACACCTTC

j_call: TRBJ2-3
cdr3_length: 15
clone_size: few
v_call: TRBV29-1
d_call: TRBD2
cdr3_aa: CSAAGGVSNTDTQYF
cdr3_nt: TGCAGCGCTGCCGGGGGGGTATCCAACACAGATACGCAGTATTTT

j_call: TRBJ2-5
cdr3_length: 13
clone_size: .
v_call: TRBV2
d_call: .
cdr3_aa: CASSGEIGETQYF
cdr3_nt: TGTGCCAGCAGTGGGGAGATTGGAGAGACCCAGTACTTC

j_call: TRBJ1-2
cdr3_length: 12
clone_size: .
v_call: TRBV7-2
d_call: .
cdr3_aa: CASSPGDYGYTF
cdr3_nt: TGTGCCAGCAGCCCGGGGGACTATGGCTACACCTTC

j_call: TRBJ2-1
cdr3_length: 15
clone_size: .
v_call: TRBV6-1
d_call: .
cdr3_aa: CASGGHSNNRDEQFF
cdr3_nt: TGTGCCAGCGGGGGCCACAGCAACAACAGGGATGAGCAGTTCTTC

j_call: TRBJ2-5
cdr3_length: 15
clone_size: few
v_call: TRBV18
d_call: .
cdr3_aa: CASSPMGVGGETQYF
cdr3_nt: TGTGCCAGCTCACCCATGGGAGTCGGGGGAGAGACCCAGTACTTC

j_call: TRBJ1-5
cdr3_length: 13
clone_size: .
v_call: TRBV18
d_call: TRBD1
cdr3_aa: CASSQDREAPQHF
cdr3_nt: TGTGCCAGCTCACAGGACAGGGAGGCTCCCCAGCATTTT

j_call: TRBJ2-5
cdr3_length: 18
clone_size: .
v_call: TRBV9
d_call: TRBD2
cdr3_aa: CASSAWSSGRRSQETQYF
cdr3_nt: TGTGCCAGCAGCGCCTGGAGTAGCGGGAGAAGGTCCCAAGAGACCCAGTACTTC

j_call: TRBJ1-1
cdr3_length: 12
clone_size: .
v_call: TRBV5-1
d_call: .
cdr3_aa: CASSSELYGSYF
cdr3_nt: TGCGCCAGCAGCTCAGAGCTATACGGGAGTTACTTT

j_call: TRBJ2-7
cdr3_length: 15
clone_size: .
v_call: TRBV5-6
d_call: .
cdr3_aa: CASSLLGGSSYEQYF
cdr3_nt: TGTGCCAGCAGCTTGCTCGGCGGAAGCTCCTACGAGCAGTACTTC

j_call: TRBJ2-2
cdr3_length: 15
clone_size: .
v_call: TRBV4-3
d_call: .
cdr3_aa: CASSQPTGTTGELFF
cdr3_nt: TGCGCCAGCAGCCAGCCTACAGGGACCACCGGGGAGCTGTTTTTT

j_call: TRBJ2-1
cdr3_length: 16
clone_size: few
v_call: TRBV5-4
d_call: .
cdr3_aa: CASSLGGRSSYNEQFF
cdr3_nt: TGTGCCAGCAGCTTAGGTGGGAGAAGCTCCTACAATGAGCAGTTCTTC

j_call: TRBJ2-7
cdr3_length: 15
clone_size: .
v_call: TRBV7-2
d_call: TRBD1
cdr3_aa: CASSLGTGITYEQYF
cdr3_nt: TGTGCCAGCAGCTTAGGGACAGGGATAACCTACGAGCAGTACTTC

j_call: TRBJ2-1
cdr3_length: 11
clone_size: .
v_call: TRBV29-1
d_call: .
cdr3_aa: CSANRYNEQFF
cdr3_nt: TGCAGCGCTAACAGGTACAATGAGCAGTTCTTC

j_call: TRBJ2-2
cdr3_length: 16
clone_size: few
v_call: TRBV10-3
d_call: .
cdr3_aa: CAISRMGAENTGELFF
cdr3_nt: TGTGCCATCAGCCGGATGGGGGCAGAGAACACCGGGGAGCTGTTTTTT

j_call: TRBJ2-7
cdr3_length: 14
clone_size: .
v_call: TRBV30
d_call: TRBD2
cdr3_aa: CAWSDQAGAYEQYF
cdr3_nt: TGTGCCTGGAGTGACCAAGCGGGAGCCTACGAGCAGTACTTC

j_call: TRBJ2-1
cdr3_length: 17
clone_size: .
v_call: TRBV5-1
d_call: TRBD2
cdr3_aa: CASSFVVAGAGSNEQFF
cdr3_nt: TGCGCCAGCAGCTTTGTGGTAGCGGGAGCAGGGTCCAATGAGCAGTTCTTC

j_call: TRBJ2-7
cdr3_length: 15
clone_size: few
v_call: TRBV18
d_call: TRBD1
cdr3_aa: CASSPGTGGSYEQYF
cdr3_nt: TGTGCCAGCTCACCAGGGACAGGGGGATCCTACGAGCAGTACTTC

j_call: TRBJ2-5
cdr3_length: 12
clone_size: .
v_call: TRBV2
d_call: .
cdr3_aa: CASNRGQETQYF
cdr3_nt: TGTGCCAGCAACCGCGGCCAAGAGACCCAGTACTTC

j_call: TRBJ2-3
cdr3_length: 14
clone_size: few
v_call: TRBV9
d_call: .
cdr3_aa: CASSVLGIEDTQYF
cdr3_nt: TGTGCCAGCAGCGTACTGGGCATCGAAGATACGCAGTATTTT

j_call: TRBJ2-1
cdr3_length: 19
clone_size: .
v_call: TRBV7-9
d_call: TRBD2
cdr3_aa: CASSFLAGAGGYSGAEQFF
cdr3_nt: TGTGCCAGCAGCTTCCTGGCGGGAGCGGGCGGTTATAGTGGAGCTGAGCAGTTCTTC

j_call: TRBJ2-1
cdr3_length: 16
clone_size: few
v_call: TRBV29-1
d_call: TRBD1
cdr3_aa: CSVGDLFGTAYNEQFF
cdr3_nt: TGCAGCGTTGGAGACCTATTCGGGACAGCCTACAATGAGCAGTTCTTC

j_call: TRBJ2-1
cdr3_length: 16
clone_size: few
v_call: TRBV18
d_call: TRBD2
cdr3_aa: CASSDYLAGGYNEQFF
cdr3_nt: TGTGCCAGCTCAGACTACTTGGCGGGAGGTTACAATGAGCAGTTCTTC

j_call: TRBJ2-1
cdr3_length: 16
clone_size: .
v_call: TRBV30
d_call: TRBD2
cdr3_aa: CAWSVRLASSYNEQFF
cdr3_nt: TGTGCCTGGAGTGTACGACTAGCGAGCTCCTACAATGAGCAGTTCTTC

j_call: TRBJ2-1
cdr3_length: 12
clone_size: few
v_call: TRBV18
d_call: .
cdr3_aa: CASSPPDRKQFF
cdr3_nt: TGTGCCAGCTCACCACCCGACAGGAAGCAGTTCTTC

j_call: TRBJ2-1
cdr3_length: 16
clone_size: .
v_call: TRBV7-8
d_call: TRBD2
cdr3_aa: CASSLARGAPAGEQFF
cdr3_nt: TGTGCCAGCAGCTTAGCCCGTGGAGCTCCAGCGGGGGAGCAGTTCTTC

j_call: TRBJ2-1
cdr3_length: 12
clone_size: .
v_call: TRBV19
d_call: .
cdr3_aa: CASSTGYLTQFF
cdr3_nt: TGTGCCAGTAGTACAGGGTATCTAACGCAGTTCTTC

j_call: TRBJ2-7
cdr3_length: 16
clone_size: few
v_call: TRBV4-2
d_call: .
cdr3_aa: CASSRRAGTGAYEQYF
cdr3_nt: TGTGCCAGCAGCCGACGGGCGGGGACGGGGGCCTACGAGCAGTACTTC

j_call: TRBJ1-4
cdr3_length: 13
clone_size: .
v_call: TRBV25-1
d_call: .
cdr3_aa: CASSESGNEKLFF
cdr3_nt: TGTGCCAGCAGTGAGAGCGGTAATGAAAAACTGTTTTTT

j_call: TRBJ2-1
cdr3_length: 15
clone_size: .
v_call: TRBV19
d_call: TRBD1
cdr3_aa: CASSIIDRETHEQFF
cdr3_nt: TGTGCCAGTAGTATTATCGACAGGGAGACCCATGAGCAGTTCTTC

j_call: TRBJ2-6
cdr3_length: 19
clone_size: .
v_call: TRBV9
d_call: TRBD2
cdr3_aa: CASSVGPGRVGSGANVLTF
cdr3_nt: TGTGCCAGCAGCGTAGGACCCGGGAGGGTCGGGTCTGGGGCCAACGTCCTGACTTTC

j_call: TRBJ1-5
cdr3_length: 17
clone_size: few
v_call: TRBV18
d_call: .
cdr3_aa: CASSPPQGVGSNQPQHF
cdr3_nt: TGTGCCAGCTCACCACCGCAAGGGGTCGGGAGCAATCAGCCCCAGCATTTT

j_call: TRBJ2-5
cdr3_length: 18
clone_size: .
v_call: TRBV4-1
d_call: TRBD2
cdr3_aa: CASSQGIVTGGPGETQYF
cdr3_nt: TGCGCCAGCAGCCAAGGCATCGTGACGGGAGGGCCGGGGGAGACCCAGTACTTC

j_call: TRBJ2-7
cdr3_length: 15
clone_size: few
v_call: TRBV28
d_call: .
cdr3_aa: CASRAPSWLAYEQYF
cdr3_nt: TGTGCCAGCAGAGCCCCGAGCTGGTTAGCCTACGAGCAGTACTTC

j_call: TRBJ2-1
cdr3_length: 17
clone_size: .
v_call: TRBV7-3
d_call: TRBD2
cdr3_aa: CASSPGLAGVGYNEQFF
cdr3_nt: TGTGCCAGCAGCCCGGGACTAGCGGGAGTGGGCTACAATGAGCAGTTCTTC

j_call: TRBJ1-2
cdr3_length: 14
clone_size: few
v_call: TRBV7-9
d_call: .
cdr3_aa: CASSLGAPDYGYTF
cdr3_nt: TGTGCCAGCAGCCTCGGAGCCCCAGACTATGGCTACACCTTC